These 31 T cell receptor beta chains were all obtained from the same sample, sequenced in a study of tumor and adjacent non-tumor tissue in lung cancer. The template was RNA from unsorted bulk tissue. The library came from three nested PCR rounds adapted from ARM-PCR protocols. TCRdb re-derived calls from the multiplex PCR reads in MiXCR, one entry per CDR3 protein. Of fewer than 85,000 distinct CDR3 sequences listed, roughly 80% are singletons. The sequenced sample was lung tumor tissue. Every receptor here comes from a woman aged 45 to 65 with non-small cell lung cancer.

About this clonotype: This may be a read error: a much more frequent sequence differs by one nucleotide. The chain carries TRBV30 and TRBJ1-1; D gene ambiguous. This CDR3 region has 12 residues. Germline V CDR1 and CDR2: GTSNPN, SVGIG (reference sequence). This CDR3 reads CAWSVLTSEVFF. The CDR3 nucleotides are TGTGCCTGGAGTGTCTTGACATCTGAAGTTTTCTTT.

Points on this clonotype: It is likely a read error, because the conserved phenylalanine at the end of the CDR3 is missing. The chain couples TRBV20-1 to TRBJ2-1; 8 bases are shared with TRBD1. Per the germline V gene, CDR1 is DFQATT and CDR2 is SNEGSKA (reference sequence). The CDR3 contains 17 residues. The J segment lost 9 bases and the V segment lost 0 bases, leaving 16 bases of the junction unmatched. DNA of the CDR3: TGCAGTGCTAGAGACCCAAAAGGACGGACAGGGAACAGTGAGCAGTTCTGC. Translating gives CSARDPKGRTGNSEQFC.

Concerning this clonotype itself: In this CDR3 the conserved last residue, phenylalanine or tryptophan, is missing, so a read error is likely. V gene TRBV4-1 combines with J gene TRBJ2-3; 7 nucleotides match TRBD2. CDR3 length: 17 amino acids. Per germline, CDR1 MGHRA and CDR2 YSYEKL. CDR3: CASIQEPSSGSTDTQYY. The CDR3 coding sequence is TGCGCCAGCATCCAAGAACCTTCTAGCGGAAGCACAGATACGCAGTATTAT.

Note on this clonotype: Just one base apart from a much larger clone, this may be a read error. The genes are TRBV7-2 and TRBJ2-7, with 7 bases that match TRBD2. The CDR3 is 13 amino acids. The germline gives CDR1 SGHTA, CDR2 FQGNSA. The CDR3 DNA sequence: TGTGCCAGCAGCCTAGCGGAGACCTACGAGCAGTACTTC. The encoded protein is CASSLAETYEQYF.

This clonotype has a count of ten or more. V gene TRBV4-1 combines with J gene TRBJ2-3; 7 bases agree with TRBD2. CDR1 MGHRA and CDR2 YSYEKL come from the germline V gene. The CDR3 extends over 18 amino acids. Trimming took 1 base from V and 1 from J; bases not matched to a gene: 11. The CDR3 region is CASSQVLLTSWGTDTQYF. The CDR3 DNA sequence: TGCGCCAGCAGCCAAGTGCTTTTGACTAGCTGGGGCACAGATACGCAGTATTTT.

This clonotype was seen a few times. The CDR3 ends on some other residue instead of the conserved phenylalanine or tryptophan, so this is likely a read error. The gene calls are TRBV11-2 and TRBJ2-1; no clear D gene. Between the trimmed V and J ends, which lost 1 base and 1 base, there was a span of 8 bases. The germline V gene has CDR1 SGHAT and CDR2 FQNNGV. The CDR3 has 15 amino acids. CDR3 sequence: CASSLVPDSYNEQFI. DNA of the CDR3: TGTGCCAGCAGCTTAGTTCCTGATTCCTACAATGAGCAGTTCATC.

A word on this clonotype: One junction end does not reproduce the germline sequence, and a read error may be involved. The CDR3 DNA reads as TGCGCCAGCAGCAGGACTAGCGGGAGCACCGGGAAGCTGTTTTTT. Translated: CASSRTSGSTGKLFF. The chain combines TRBV4-1 with TRBJ2-2, with 13 positions matching TRBD2. The length of the CDR3 is 15 residues. Looked up from germline, CDR1 is MGHRA and CDR2 is YSYEKL.

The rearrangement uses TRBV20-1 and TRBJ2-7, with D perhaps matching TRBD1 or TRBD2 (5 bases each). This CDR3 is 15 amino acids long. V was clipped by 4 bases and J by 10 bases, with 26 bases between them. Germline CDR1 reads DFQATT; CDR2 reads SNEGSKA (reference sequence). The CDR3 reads CSAIGLRDAFPEQYF. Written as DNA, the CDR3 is TGCAGTGCTATAGGTCTCCGGGACGCCTTCCCCGAACAGTACTTC.

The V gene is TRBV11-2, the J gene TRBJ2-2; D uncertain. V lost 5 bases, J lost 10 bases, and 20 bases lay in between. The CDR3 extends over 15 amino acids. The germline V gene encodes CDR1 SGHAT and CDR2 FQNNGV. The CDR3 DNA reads TGTGCCAGCAGCCCATCGTCTCGAAACGGCGAGGAGCTGTTTTTT. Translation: CASSPSSRNGEELFF.

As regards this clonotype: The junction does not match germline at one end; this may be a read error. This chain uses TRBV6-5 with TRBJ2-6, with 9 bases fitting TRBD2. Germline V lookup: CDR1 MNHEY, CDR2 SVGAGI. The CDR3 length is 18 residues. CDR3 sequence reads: CASRRGGDHLSGGNVLTF. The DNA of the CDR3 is TGTGCCAGTAGGCGGGGGGGGGACCACCTCTCTGGGGGCAACGTCCTGACTTTC.

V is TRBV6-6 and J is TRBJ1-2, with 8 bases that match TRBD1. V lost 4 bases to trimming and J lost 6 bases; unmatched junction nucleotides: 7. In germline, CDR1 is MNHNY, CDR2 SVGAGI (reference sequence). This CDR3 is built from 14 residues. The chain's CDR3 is CASSLTGVENGYTF. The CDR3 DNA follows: TGTGCCAGCAGTTTGACAGGGGTGGAGAATGGCTACACCTTC.

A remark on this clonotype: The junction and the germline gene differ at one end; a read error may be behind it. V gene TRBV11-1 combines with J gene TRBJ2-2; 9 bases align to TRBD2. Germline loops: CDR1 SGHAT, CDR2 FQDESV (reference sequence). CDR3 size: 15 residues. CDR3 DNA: TGTGCCGGCAGATATCCGCGGGAGGGCATCGGGGAGCTGATTTTT. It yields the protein CAGRYPREGIGELIF.

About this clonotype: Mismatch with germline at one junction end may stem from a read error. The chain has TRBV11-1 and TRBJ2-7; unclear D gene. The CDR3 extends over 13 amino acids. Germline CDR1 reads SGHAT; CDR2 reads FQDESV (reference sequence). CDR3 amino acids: CVSSLGGNYELYF. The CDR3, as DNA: TGTGTCAGCAGCCTAGGTGGGAACTACGAGCTGTACTTC. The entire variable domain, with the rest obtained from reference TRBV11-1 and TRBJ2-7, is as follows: EAEVAQSPRYKITEKSQAVAFWCDPISGHATLYWYRQILGQGPELLVQFQDESVVDDSQLPKDRFSAERLKGVDSTLKIQPAELGDSAMYLCVSSLGGNYELYFGPGTRLTVT.

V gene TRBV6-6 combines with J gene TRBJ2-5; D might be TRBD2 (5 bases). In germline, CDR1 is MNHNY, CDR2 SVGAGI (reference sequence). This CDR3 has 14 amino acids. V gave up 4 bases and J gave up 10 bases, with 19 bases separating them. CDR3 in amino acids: CASSSGNPPGIQYF. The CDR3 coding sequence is TGTGCCAGCAGTTCCGGGAACCCACCGGGGATCCAGTACTTC.

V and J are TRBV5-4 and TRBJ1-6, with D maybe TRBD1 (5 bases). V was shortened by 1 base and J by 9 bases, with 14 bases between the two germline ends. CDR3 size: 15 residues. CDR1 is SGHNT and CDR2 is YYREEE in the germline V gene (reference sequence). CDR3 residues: CASSLNIGAGSPLHF. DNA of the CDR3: TGTGCCAGCAGCTTGAACATAGGGGCTGGTTCACCCCTCCACTTT.

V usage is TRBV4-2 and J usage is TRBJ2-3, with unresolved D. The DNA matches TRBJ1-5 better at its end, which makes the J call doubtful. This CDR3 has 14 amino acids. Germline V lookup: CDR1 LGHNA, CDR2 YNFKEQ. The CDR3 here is CASSLALACDTQHF. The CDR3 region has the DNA TGTGCCAGCAGCCTCGCTCTAGCGTGTGATACGCAGCATTTT.

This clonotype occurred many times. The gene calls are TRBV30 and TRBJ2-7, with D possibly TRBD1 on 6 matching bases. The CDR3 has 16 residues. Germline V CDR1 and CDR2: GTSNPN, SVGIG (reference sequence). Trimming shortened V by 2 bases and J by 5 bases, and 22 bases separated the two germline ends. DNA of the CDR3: TGTGCCTGGAGTCCACATACCCTGGACAGTTCCCACGAGCAGTACTTC. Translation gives CAWSPHTLDSSHEQYF.

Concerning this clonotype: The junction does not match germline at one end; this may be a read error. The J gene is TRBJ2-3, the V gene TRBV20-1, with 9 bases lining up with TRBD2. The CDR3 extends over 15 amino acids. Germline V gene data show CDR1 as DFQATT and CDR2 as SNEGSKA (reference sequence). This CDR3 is CSASRGRAFSDTQYF. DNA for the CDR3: TGCAGTGCCTCGCGCGGGAGGGCCTTCTCAGATACGCAATATTTT.

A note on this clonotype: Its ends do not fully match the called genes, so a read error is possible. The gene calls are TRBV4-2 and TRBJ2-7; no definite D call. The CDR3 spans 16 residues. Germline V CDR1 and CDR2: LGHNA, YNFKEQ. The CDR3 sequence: CATSQNKSSPAYEQYF. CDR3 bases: TGTGCCACCAGCCAAAATAAAAGTTCCCCGGCGTACGAGCAGTACTTC.

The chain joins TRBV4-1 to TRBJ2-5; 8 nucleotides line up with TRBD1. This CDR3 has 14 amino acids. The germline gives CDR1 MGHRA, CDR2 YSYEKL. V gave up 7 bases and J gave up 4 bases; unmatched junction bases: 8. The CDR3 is CASMQIGQGETQYF. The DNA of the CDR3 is TGCGCCAGCATGCAAATTGGACAGGGAGAGACCCAGTACTTC.

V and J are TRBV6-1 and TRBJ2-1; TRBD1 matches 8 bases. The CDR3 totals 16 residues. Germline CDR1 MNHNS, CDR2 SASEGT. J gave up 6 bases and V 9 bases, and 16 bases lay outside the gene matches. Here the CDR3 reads CASGAPGGGEINEQFF. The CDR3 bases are TGTGCCAGTGGCGCTCCAGGGGGCGGAGAGATCAATGAGCAGTTCTTC.

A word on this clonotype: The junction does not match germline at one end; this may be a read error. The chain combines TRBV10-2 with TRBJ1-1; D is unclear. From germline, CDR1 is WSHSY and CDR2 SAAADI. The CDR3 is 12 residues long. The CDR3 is CASRNPNAEAYF. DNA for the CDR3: TGCGCCAGCAGGAACCCGAATGCTGAAGCTTACTTT.

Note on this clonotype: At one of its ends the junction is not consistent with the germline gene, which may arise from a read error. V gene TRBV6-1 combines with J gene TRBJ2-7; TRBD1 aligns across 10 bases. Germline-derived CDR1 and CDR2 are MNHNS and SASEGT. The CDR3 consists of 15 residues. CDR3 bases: TGTGTCAGCAGTAGGGACAGGGGAATCACCTACGAGCATTACTTC. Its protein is CVSSRDRGITYEHYF.

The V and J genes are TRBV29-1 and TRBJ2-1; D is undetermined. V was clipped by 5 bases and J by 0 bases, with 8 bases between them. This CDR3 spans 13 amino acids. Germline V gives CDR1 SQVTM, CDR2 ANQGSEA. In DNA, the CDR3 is TGCAGCGTTAGGAACAACTCCTACAATGAGCAGTTCTTC. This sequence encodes CSVRNNSYNEQFF.

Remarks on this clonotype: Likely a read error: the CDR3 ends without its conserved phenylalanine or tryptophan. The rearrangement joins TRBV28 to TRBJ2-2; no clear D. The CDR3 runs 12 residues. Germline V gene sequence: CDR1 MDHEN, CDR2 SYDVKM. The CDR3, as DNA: TGTGACAGCAGTTTTATCACCGGGGAGCTGTTTCTT. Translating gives CDSSFITGELFL.

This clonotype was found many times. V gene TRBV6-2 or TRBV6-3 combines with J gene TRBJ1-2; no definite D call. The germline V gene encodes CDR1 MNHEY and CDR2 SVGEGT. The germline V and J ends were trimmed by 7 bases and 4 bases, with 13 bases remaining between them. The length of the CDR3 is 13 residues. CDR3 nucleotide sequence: TGTGCCAGCACCCGAGATTCTTCCTATGGCTACACCTTC. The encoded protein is CASTRDSSYGYTF.

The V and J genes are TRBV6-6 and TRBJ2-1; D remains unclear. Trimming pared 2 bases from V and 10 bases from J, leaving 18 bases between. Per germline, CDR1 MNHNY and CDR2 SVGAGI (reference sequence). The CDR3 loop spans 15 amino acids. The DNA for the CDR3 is TGTGCCAGCAGTTACGGGATATGGGGTTCCACCGAGCAGTTCTTC. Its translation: CASSYGIWGSTEQFF.

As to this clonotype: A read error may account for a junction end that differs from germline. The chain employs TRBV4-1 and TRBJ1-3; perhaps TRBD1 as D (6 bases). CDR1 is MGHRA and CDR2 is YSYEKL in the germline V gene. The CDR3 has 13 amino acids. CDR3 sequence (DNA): TGCACCAGCGGCCCAGGGGTCGGAAACACCATATATTTT. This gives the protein CTSGPGVGNTIYF.

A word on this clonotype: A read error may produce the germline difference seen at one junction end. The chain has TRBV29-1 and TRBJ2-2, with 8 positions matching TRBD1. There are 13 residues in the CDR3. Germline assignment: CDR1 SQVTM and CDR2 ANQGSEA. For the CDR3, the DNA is TGCAGCGTCAGGTCAGGGGGCACCAGGGAGCTGTTTTTT. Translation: CSVRSGGTRELFF.

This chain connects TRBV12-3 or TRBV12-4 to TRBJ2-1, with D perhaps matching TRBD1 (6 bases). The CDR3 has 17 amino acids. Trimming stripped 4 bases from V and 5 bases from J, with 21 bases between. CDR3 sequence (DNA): TGTGCCAGCAGTTCCGGGACATTCTTTCGGGTAAACAATGAGCAGTTCTTC. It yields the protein CASSSGTFFRVNNEQFF.

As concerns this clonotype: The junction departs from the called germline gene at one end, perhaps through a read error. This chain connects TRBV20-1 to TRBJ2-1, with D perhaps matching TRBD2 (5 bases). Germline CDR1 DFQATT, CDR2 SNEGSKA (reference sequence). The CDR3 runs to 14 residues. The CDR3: CSASFGEDYNEQFF. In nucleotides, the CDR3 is TGCAGTGCTAGCTTCGGGGAAGACTACAATGAACAGTTCTTC.